A single sample is the source of the 22 T cell receptor beta chains below, sequenced in a study of cytomegalovirus exposure and HLA in healthy donors. 13 Jbeta primers and 60 Vbeta primers were used for the PCR. Generated by immunoSEQ multiplex PCR, the TCRdb table keeps only in-frame clones and is missing some. The repertoire holds some 74,000 clones, less than 85% seen once, with about 1.1% in the top ten. Sequenced: PBMCs. These receptor sequences come from a male donor in good health and CMV-seronegative.

This chain links TRBV7-9 with TRBJ1-2; 9 bases align to TRBD1. Germline CDR1 SEHNR, CDR2 FQNEAQ (reference sequence). With V trimmed by 6 bases and J by 2 bases, 7 bases remained unmatched. The CDR3 contains 15 residues. The DNA for the CDR3 is TGTGCCAGCAGTATTCGACAGGGGGAGAACTATGGCTACACCTTC. This translates into CASSIRQGENYGYTF. The entire variable domain, with the rest obtained from reference TRBV7-9 and TRBJ1-2, is as follows: DTGVSQNPRHKITKRGQNVTFRCDPISEHNRLYWYRQTLGQGPEFLTYFQNEAQLEKSRLLSDRFSAERPKGSFSTLEIQRTEQGDSAMYLCASSIRQGENYGYTFGSGTRLTVV.

V usage is TRBV19 and J usage is TRBJ2-3, with 10 bases matching TRBD1. V lost 1 base to trimming and J lost 5 bases; unmatched junction nucleotides: 6. Germline V gives CDR1 LNHDA, CDR2 SQIVND (reference sequence). The CDR3 runs 16 residues. In nucleotides, the CDR3 is TGTGCCAGTAGTATAGTTCCGGGACAGGGGTTAGATACGCAGTATTTT. This sequence encodes CASSIVPGQGLDTQYF.

This chain uses TRBV10-2 with TRBJ2-7; 7 nucleotides line up with TRBD2. The CDR3 runs to 14 residues. Germline V CDR1 and CDR2: WSHSY, SAAADI. V was pared by 0 bases and J by 6 bases, with 5 bases of the junction left unmatched. The CDR3 reads CASSESRTRGEQYF. The CDR3 nucleotides read TGCGCCAGCAGTGAGTCGCGGACTAGGGGCGAGCAGTACTTC.

This chain connects TRBV27 to TRBJ2-2; the match to TRBD2 covers 8 bases. CDR1 and CDR2 (germline): MNHEY, SMNVEV (reference sequence). With 7 bases clipped from V and 0 bases from J, the junction kept 4 bases outside the gene matches. The CDR3 contains 15 residues. The CDR3 DNA sequence: TGTGCCAGCATTAGCGGGACACCGAACACCGGGGAGCTGTTTTTT. Amino acid sequence: CASISGTPNTGELFF.

With respect to this clone: The CDR3 end shows no conserved phenylalanine or tryptophan, and so a read error is likely. CDR3 nucleotide sequence: TGCAGCGTTGGGGACAGTTACGAGCAGTACCTC. This sequence encodes CSVGDSYEQYL. The chain is built from TRBV29-1 and TRBJ2-7, with TRBD1 matching 7 bases. Germline V gene data show CDR1 as SQVTM and CDR2 as ANQGSEA. With 4 bases clipped from V and 4 bases from J, the junction kept 1 base outside the gene matches. The CDR3 totals 11 residues.

The chain recombines TRBV29-1 with TRBJ1-2; D is unresolved. The germline gives CDR1 SQVTM, CDR2 ANQGSEA. The V end was cut by 0 bases, the J end by 6 bases, with 11 bases between. The CDR3 runs to 13 residues. The CDR3 DNA sequence: TGCAGCGTTGAAGATAGAGGGTATGATGGCTACACCTTC. Its protein product is CSVEDRGYDGYTF.

The V call is TRBV7-9, the J call TRBJ2-7; D not resolved. The CDR3 contains 13 residues. The V gene's germline CDR1 is SEHNR and CDR2 FQNEAQ (reference sequence). V was shortened by 4 bases and J by 0 bases, with 7 bases between the two germline ends. CDR3 in amino acids: CASSSVPSYEQYF. In nucleotides, the CDR3 is TGTGCCAGCAGCTCCGTTCCCTCCTACGAGCAGTACTTC.

The chain is built from TRBV14 and TRBJ2-5; D perhaps matches TRBD2 (6 bases). This CDR3 is 13 amino acids long. Between the trimmed V and J ends, which lost 2 bases and 8 bases, there was a span of 12 bases. Per the germline V gene, CDR1 is SGHDN and CDR2 is FVKESK. The CDR3 nucleotides read TGTGCCAGCAGCCAAACGGGGGTGGGAACCCAGTACTTC. Protein: CASSQTGVGTQYF.

The chain employs TRBV5-1 and TRBJ1-1, with a possible D match to TRBD1 (6 bases). The CDR3 spans 14 residues. The germline V gene has CDR1 SGHRS and CDR2 YFSETQ. V lost 6 bases to trimming and J lost 0 bases, with 12 bases between them. In nucleotides, the CDR3 is TGCGCCAGCAACTCCGGGACAATGAACACTGAAGCTTTCTTT. This gives the protein CASNSGTMNTEAFF.

The chain is built from TRBV28 and TRBJ2-7; D ambiguous. CDR1 and CDR2 (germline): MDHEN, SYDVKM. CDR3 size: 13 residues. The V end was cut by 3 bases, the J end by 2 bases, with 8 bases between. The CDR3 loop reads CASSLAATYEQYF. As DNA, the CDR3 is TGTGCCAGCAGTTTGGCGGCAACCTACGAGCAGTACTTC.

The chain is built from TRBV11-2 and TRBJ1-3, with D possibly matching TRBD1 (5 bases). Per the germline V gene, CDR1 is SGHAT and CDR2 is FQNNGV. The CDR3 covers 16 residues. Deletions cut 2 bases from V and 3 bases from J, with 14 bases between. The CDR3 DNA follows: TGTGCCAGCAGCTTAAGAACGGGGGGGTTTGGAAACACCATATATTTT. The encoded protein is CASSLRTGGFGNTIYF.

This clone was seen more than once but under ten times. The chain links TRBV14 to TRBJ1-2, with D tentatively TRBD1 (5 bases). Trimming took off 1 base at V and 1 base at J, with 10 bases between the two ends. CDR3 size: 15 residues. Germline CDR1 is SGHDN and CDR2 is FVKESK. As DNA, the CDR3 is TGTGCCAGCAGCCAAGGGGGCACTCATAACTATGGCTACACCTTC. Its protein product is CASSQGGTHNYGYTF.

This chain links TRBV10-3 with TRBJ1-1, with 7 bases matching TRBD1. This CDR3 spans 16 amino acids. J lost 4 bases, V lost 2 bases, and 10 bases had no gene match. Germline V gene sequence: CDR1 ENHRY, CDR2 SYGVKD. This chain's CDR3 is CAISEVRGRRVTEAFF. The CDR3 DNA reads TGTGCCATCAGTGAGGTTAGGGGGCGTCGAGTCACTGAAGCTTTCTTT.

The J gene is TRBJ1-3, the V gene TRBV25-1; D perhaps matches TRBD1 (5 bases). V lost 3 bases and J lost 0, with 9 bases in between. The CDR3 length is 15 residues. In germline, CDR1 is MGHDK, CDR2 SYGVNS. The CDR3 DNA sequence: TGTGCCAGCAGTGACCTTAGGGGCTCTGGAAACACCATATATTTT. Amino acids: CASSDLRGSGNTIYF.

Worth noting for this clone: One end of the junction fails to match germline, which may point to a read error. This chain joins TRBV4-1 and TRBJ2-2; 9 nucleotides align to TRBD2. The germline gives CDR1 MGHRA, CDR2 YSYEKL. The CDR3 is 18 amino acids. In nucleotides, the CDR3 is TGCGCCGGCAGCCAAGATACCGGCGGGGGGGCCGGGACCGGGGAGCTGTTTTTT. This translates into CAGSQDTGGGAGTGELFF.

CDR3 sequence: CASSIRGTGELFF. CDR3 nucleotide sequence: TGTGCCAGTAGTATTAGGGGTACCGGGGAGCTGTTTTTT. The V call is TRBV19, the J call TRBJ2-2, with D possibly TRBD1 on 5 matching bases. Deletions cut 3 bases from V and 5 bases from J, with 7 bases between. Germline V lookup: CDR1 LNHDA, CDR2 SQIVND (reference sequence). The CDR3 length is 13 residues.

As for this clone: The junction shows a germline mismatch at one end, possibly a read error. This chain links TRBV5-1 with TRBJ1-2; D gene ambiguous. This CDR3 comprises 13 residues. CDR1 is SGHRS, CDR2 YFSETQ, per germline. CDR3: CASSLGSYYGYPF. CDR3 bases: TGCGCCAGCAGCTTGGGGAGTTACTATGGCTACCCCTTC.

CDR3 sequence (DNA): TGTGCCTTCAGTGGGACAGGCCGTGCTGAAGGCTACACCTTC. Translated: CAFSGTGRAEGYTF. The chain couples TRBV2 to TRBJ1-2; 8 nucleotides align to TRBD1. The length of the CDR3 is 14 residues. The trim removed 11 bases at V and 8 bases at J, leaving 16 bases unmatched. CDR1 SNHLY and CDR2 FYNNEI come from the germline V gene.

This clone occurred a few times. V gene TRBV9 combines with J gene TRBJ1-6, with D maybe TRBD1 (6 bases). Trimming stripped 0 bases from V and 5 bases from J, with 12 bases between. This CDR3 region has 16 residues. Looked up from germline, CDR1 is SGDLS and CDR2 is YYNGEE. CDR3 loop: CASSVDVGADNSPLHF. CDR3 in DNA: TGTGCCAGCAGCGTAGATGTGGGGGCGGATAATTCACCCCTCCACTTT.

This clone has a handful of counts. The chain uses TRBV7-2 and TRBJ2-1; D call uncertain. V lost 1 base to trimming and J lost 5 bases, with 9 bases between them. Germline CDR1 reads SGHTA; CDR2 reads FQGNSA. The CDR3 is made up of 14 amino acids. The CDR3 spells CASSLGHQNNEQFF. CDR3 bases: TGTGCCAGCAGCTTAGGACACCAAAACAATGAGCAGTTCTTC. Using reference TRBV7-2 and TRBJ2-1 for the parts outside the CDR3, the full variable domain is GAGVSQSPSNKVTEKGKDVELRCDPISGHTALYWYRQSLGQGLEFLIYFQGNSAPDKSGLPSDRFSAERTGGSVSTLTIQRTQQEDSAVYLCASSLGHQNNEQFFGPGTRLTVL.

V gene TRBV2 combines with J gene TRBJ1-1; 8 nucleotides align to TRBD1. CDR3 size: 13 residues. The V gene's germline CDR1 is SNHLY and CDR2 FYNNEI. V gave up 7 bases and J gave up 5 bases; unmatched junction bases: 6. Here the CDR3 DNA reads TGTGCCAGCAATCAGGGGGCGCCAACTGAAGCTTTCTTT. This gives the protein CASNQGAPTEAFF.

The sample holds a few counts of this clone. The CDR3 DNA reads as TGCGCCAGCAGCTTGGGGACTAGCGGCTACAATGAGCAGTTCTTC. Protein sequence: CASSLGTSGYNEQFF. The rearrangement links TRBV5-1 to TRBJ2-1, with TRBD2 matching over 10 bases. Germline lookup yields CDR1 SGHRS and CDR2 YFSETQ. The V gene end was trimmed by 0 bases and the J gene end by 3 bases; junction bases not matched to a gene: 0. The CDR3 contains 15 residues.